The rows below give T cell receptor beta chains drawn from one sample of a study of cytomegalovirus exposure and HLA in healthy donors. Data came from immunoSEQ multiplex PCR; TCRdb stores just in-frame clones and leaves some out. The repertoire includes 95,000 to 110,000 clones, around 67% of them detected once, and 14% sits in the top ten. The specimen was PBMCs. These receptors all come from a woman between 35 and 50 years old in good health and CMV-seropositive. Each CDR3 is given with its conserved first and last residue. D genes are given only for firm matches. Not all rows give a size; the values are once, few, many and, for expanded clones, a class.

TRBJ2-5 | TRBV6-6 | NA | few | TGTGCCAGCACCCCGAGGCGAGATACCCAGTACTTC | CASTPRRDTQYF
TRBJ1-1 | TRBV9 | NA | NA | TGTGCCAGCAGCGCCGGACAGACGGCGAACACTGAAGCTTTCTTT | CASSAGQTANTEAFF
TRBJ1-6 | TRBV19 | TRBD1 | NA | TGTGCCAGTAATTTCGGGACAGATAGCAATTCACCCCTCCACTTT | CASNFGTDSNSPLHF
TRBJ1-5 | TRBV7-7 | NA | NA | TGTGCTAGCACCGCTAAAAGCAATCAGCCCCAGCATTTT | CASTAKSNQPQHF
TRBJ2-3 | TRBV28 | NA | once | TGTGCCAGCACCCTCCCGAGCACAGATACGCAGTATTTT | CASTLPSTDTQYF
TRBJ2-2 | TRBV5-1 | TRBD2 | NA | TGCGCCAGCAGCTTGGAAGCCCAGTGGGGAGGACTAGTGAACACCGGGGAGCTGTTTTTT | CASSLEAQWGGLVNTGELFF
TRBJ1-1 | TRBV4-1 | NA | NA | TGCGCCAGCAGCCTGTCGCAGGGGACGAACACTGAAGCTTTCTTT | CASSLSQGTNTEAFF
TRBJ2-3 | TRBV5-1 | NA | NA | TGCGCCAGCAACAAGGACACAACCGCAGATACGCAGTATTTT | CASNKDTTADTQYF
TRBJ2-3 | TRBV7-2 | TRBD2 | NA | TGTGCCAGCAGCCAAGGCCCTAGCGGAGCGGATACGCAGTATTTT | CASSQGPSGADTQYF
TRBJ2-7 | TRBV19 | NA | few | TGTGCCAGTGCTATTCGATACCCCTACGAGCAGTACTTC | CASAIRYPYEQYF
TRBJ2-2 | TRBV6-1 | NA | NA | TGTGCCAGCAGTGTCCCTTCGGAGAGGAACACCGGGGAGCTGTTTTTT | CASSVPSERNTGELFF
TRBJ2-3 | TRBV6-1 | NA | NA | TGTGCCAGCCAATCCAGGGGACCTAGCACAGATACGCAGTATTTT | CASQSRGPSTDTQYF
TRBJ1-5 | TRBV11-2 | NA | NA | TGTGCCAGCAGCTTAGTCGGGGGGGCGGGGAATCAGCCCCAGCATTTT | CASSLVGGAGNQPQHF
TRBJ2-5 | TRBV20-1 | NA | NA | TGCAGCCTGGGGGGGCGGGAGACCCAGTACTTC | CSLGGRETQYF
TRBJ1-5 | TRBV4-1 | NA | NA | TGCGCCAGCAGCCAAGATCGGGGGGCGGGATATCAGCCCCAGCATTTT | CASSQDRGAGYQPQHF
TRBJ2-3 | TRBV5-1 | TRBD1 | once | TGCGCCAGCAGCTGGACACAGGGGGCAGATACGCAGTATTTT | CASSWTQGADTQYF
TRBJ1-2 | TRBV15 | TRBD1 | few | TGTGCCACCAGCGAGGGGGCCGTTAACTATGGCTACACCTTC | CATSEGAVNYGYTF
TRBJ2-1 | TRBV6-4 | TRBD2 | NA | TGTGCCAGCAGTGCTAGCGGGGGGGTTTTGAATGAGCAGTTCTTC | CASSASGGVLNEQFF
TRBJ2-7 | TRBV11-3 | NA | NA | TGTGCCAGTAAAACTACAAGGAGGCACGAGCAGTACTTC | CASKTTRRHEQYF
TRBJ2-5 | TRBV6-1 | TRBD1 | NA | TGTGCCAGCAGTGGTAGACAGGGCGAATACCAAGAGACCCAGTACTTC | CASSGRQGEYQETQYF
TRBJ2-2 | TRBV4-1 | NA | NA | TGCGCCAGCAGCCAAGATGTGGGGGCGCACACCGGGGAGCTGTTTTTT | CASSQDVGAHTGELFF
TRBJ1-5 | TRBV6-6 | NA | NA | TGTGCCAGCAGCACTTACGGGGGACGGGATTCAGGGCCCCAGCATTTT | CASSTYGGRDSGPQHF
TRBJ1-2 | TRBV2 | TRBD1 | NA | TGTGCCAGCAGTGCGACAGGGACTAGGGGCTATGGCTACACCTTC | CASSATGTRGYGYTF
TRBJ2-1 | TRBV5-8 | NA | many | TGTGCCAGCAGCTTGGCCGAGGGTTATGAGCAGTTCTTC | CASSLAEGYEQFF
TRBJ1-2 | TRBV29-1 | NA | once | TGCAGCGTTTCAGTCGGACTCGACTATGGCTACACCTTC | CSVSVGLDYGYTF
TRBJ1-4 | TRBV10-3 | TRBD1 | NA | TGTGCCATCAGGGGACAGCCTAATGAAAAACTGTTTTTT | CAIRGQPNEKLFF
TRBJ1-3 | TRBV4-1 | NA | NA | TGCGCCAGCAGCCAAGTCTCCATAGCAAGCTCTGGAAACACCATATATTTT | CASSQVSIASSGNTIYF
TRBJ2-2 | TRBV11-2 | TRBD2 | NA | TGTGCCAGCAGCCGGGGACTAGCGGGGTACGGGGAGCTGTTTTTT | CASSRGLAGYGELFF
TRBJ1-1 | TRBV28 | TRBD1 | NA | TGTGCCAGCATCAAGGGGGCTGGTAGCACTGAAGCTTTCTTT | CASIKGAGSTEAFF
TRBJ1-4 | TRBV10-3 | TRBD1 | few | TGTGCCAGGAGGGACAGAGGGACTAATGAAAAACTGTTTTTT | CARRDRGTNEKLFF
TRBJ1-5 | TRBV4-1 | NA | NA | TGCGCCAGCAGCAGACCACAGGGCGATCAGCCCCAGCATTTT | CASSRPQGDQPQHF
TRBJ2-5 | TRBV5-4 | TRBD2 | NA | TGTGCCAGCACCCTAGGGCGGGGGCAAGAGACCCAGTACTTC | CASTLGRGQETQYF
TRBJ1-1 | TRBV5-4 | NA | few | TGTGCCAGCAGCATTAAGAGTGAAGCTTTCTTT | CASSIKSEAFF
TRBJ2-2 | TRBV9 | NA | once | TGTGCCAGCAGCGTGGTACACACCACCGGGGAGCTGTTTTTT | CASSVVHTTGELFF
TRBJ2-3 | TRBV5-1 | TRBD2 | few | TGCGCCAGCAGCTTGCGGGGGGAATTCACAGATACGCAGTATTTT | CASSLRGEFTDTQYF
TRBJ2-7 | TRBV5-1 | NA | NA | TGCGCCAGCAGCTACGGACACCGAGAGGACGAGCAGTACTTC | CASSYGHREDEQYF
TRBJ1-1 | TRBV18 | NA | NA | TGTGCCAGCTCACCAAGGAGGGGGGGAGAACGAAGGACTGAAGCTTTCTTT | CASSPRRGGERRTEAFF
TRBJ2-3 | TRBV5-1 | NA | NA | TGCGCCAGCAGCTCGCCGGCAGATACGCAGTATTTT | CASSSPADTQYF
TRBJ1-1 | TRBV5-1 | NA | NA | TGCGCCAGCAGCTTGGGTCGGGTAGGAAGAGACACTGAAGCTTTCTTT | CASSLGRVGRDTEAFF
TRBJ2-1 | TRBV6-5 | TRBD1 | NA | TGTGCCAGCAGGGGGACAGGGGGAATTGGTGAGCAGTTCTTC | CASRGTGGIGEQFF
TRBJ1-5 | TRBV30 | NA | NA | TGTGCCTGGACCCCGCCGGGACAATTACCCCAGCCCCAGCATTTT | CAWTPPGQLPQPQHF
TRBJ2-7 | TRBV5-1 | NA | NA | TGCGCCAGCAGCTTGGGGGGAACTTCAGGGTGGAACGAGCAGTACTTC | CASSLGGTSGWNEQYF
TRBJ1-5 | TRBV27 | NA | NA | TGTGCCAGCAGTTTATCCTCCAATCAGCCCCAGCATTTT | CASSLSSNQPQHF
TRBJ2-5 | TRBV5-1 | TRBD1 | few | TGCGCCAGCAGCCCTAGGACAGGCCGGGGCGAGACCCAGTACTTC | CASSPRTGRGETQYF
TRBJ2-5 | TRBV2 | NA | once | TGTGCCAGCAGTGAACTAGCGAATTCGGGGACCCAGTACTTC | CASSELANSGTQYF
TRBJ2-7 | TRBV25-1 | NA | NA | TGTGCCAGCAGTGAAGGCGGAGGGCATGCGGCCTACGAGCAGTACTTC | CASSEGGGHAAYEQYF
TRBJ1-2 | TRBV7-8 | NA | NA | TGTGCCAGCAGCTTTAATCCGAACTATGGCTACACCTTC | CASSFNPNYGYTF
TRBJ2-7 | TRBV2 | NA | NA | TGTGCCAGCAGTGATTCGTCAGGGGCCTACGAGCAGTACTTC | CASSDSSGAYEQYF
TRBJ1-4 | TRBV6-6 | NA | NA | TGTGCCAGCAGTTACTCTGGAGTGGATGGGGAAAAACTGTTTTTT | CASSYSGVDGEKLFF
TRBJ1-5 | TRBV30 | TRBD1 | NA | TGTGCCTGGAACACAGGGGGCGGTCAGCCCCAGCATTTT | CAWNTGGGQPQHF
TRBJ1-4 | TRBV30 | NA | NA | TGTGCCTGGAGTGCCACGGGACATCGGACTGAAAAACTGTTTTTT | CAWSATGHRTEKLFF
TRBJ2-7 | TRBV10-3 | NA | few | TGTGCCATCAGCCAGGGGGGATCCTACGAGCAGTACTTC | CAISQGGSYEQYF
TRBJ1-1 | TRBV7-8 | NA | NA | TGTGCCAGCAGCTTAGGACAGGCTATGAACACTGAAGCTTTCTTT | CASSLGQAMNTEAFF
TRBJ2-7 | TRBV14 | NA | few | TGTGCCAGCAGCCAAGTAGTCTGGAGGGGTCAGAGCTCCTACGAGCAGTACTTC | CASSQVVWRGQSSYEQYF
TRBJ2-2 | TRBV4-2 | NA | NA | TGTGCCAGCAGCCAAGTTCTCGCCGGTGACACCGGGGAGCTGTTTTTT | CASSQVLAGDTGELFF
TRBJ1-2 | TRBV28 | TRBD1 | NA | TGTGCCAGCGCCGGACAACAGGGGAACTATGGCTACACCTTC | CASAGQQGNYGYTF
TRBJ2-7 | TRBV2 | NA | NA | TGTGCCAGCAGGCCTGGAGGGCAGGGCTATTACGAGCAGTACTTC | CASRPGGQGYYEQYF
TRBJ1-1 | TRBV6-4 | NA | NA | TGTGCCAGCAGTGACTCTCCAGGGGAGATGACTGAAGCTTTCTTT | CASSDSPGEMTEAFF
TRBJ1-6 | TRBV4-3 | NA | NA | TGCGCCAGCAGCCTTCAGGGTTCACCCCTCCACTTT | CASSLQGSPLHF
TRBJ2-7 | TRBV5-1 | NA | NA | TGCGCCAGCAGCCGTCAGGGTGGAAGCTCCTACGAGCAGTACTTC | CASSRQGGSSYEQYF